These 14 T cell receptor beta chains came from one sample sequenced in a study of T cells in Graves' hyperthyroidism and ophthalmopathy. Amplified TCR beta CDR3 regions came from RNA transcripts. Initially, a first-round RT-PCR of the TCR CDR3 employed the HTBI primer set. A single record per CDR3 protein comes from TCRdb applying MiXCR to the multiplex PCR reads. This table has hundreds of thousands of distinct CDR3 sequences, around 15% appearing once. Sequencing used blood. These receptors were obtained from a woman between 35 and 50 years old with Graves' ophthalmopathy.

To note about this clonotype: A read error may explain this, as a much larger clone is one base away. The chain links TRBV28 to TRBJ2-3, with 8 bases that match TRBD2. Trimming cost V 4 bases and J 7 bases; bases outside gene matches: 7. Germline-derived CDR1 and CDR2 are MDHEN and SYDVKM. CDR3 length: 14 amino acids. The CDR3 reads CASSCSSGRNTQYF. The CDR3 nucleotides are TGTGCCAGCAGTTGCTCGAGCGGGAGAAATACGCAGTATTTT.

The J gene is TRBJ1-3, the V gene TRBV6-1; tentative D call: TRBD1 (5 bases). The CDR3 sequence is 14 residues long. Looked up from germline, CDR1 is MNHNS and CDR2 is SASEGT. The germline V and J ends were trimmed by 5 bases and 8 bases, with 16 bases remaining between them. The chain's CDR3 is CASSPWGGGYTIYF. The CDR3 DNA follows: TGTGCCAGCAGTCCCTGGGGGGGAGGTTACACCATATATTTT.

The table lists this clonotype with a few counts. CDR3 residues: CAWSVGQAYGYTF. DNA for the CDR3: TGTGCCTGGAGTGTGGGACAGGCCTATGGCTACACCTTC. This sequence joins TRBV30 and TRBJ1-2; 8 nucleotides match TRBD1. V shed 0 bases and J 4 bases; nucleotides not matched to a gene: 1. CDR1 and CDR2 from the germline V gene are GTSNPN and SVGIG (reference sequence). CDR3 length equals 13 residues.

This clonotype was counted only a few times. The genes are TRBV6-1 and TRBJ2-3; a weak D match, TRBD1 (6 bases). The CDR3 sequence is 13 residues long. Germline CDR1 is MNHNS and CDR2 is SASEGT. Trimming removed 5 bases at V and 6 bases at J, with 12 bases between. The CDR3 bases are TGTGCCAGCAGTCAGGGGTTGATGGATACGCAGTATTTT. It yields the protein CASSQGLMDTQYF.

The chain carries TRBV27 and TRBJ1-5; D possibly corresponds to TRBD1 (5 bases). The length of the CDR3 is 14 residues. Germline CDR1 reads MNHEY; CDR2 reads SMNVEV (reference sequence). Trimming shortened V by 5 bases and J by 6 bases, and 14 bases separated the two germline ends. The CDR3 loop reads CASSPQGVGQPQHF. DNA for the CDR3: TGTGCCAGCAGTCCGCAGGGTGTCGGTCAGCCCCAGCATTTT.

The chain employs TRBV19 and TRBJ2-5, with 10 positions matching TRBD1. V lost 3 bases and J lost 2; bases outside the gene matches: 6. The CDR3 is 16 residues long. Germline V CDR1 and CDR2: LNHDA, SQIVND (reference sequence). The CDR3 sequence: CASSIHGTGDQETQYF. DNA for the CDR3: TGTGCCAGTAGTATCCACGGGACAGGGGATCAAGAGACCCAGTACTTC.

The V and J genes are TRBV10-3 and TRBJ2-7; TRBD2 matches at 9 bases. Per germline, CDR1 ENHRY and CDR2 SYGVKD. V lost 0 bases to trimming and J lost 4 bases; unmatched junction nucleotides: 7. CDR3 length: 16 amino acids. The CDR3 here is CAISESASGVLYEQYF. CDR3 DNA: TGTGCCATCAGTGAGTCAGCTAGCGGGGTTCTGTACGAGCAGTACTTC.

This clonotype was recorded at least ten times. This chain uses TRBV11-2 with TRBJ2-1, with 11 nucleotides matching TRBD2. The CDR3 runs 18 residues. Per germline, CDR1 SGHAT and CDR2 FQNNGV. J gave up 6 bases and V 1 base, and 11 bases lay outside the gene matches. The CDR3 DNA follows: TGTGCCAGCAGCTTAGCCCCCCTCATAGCGGGAGGGGGCAATGAGCAGTTCTTC. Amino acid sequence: CASSLAPLIAGGGNEQFF.

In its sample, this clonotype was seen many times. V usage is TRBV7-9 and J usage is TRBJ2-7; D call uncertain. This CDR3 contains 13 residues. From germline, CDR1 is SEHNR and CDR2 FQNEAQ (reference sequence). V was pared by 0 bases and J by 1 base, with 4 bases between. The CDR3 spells CASSLADSYEQYF. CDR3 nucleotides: TGTGCCAGCAGCTTAGCTGATTCCTACGAGCAGTACTTC.

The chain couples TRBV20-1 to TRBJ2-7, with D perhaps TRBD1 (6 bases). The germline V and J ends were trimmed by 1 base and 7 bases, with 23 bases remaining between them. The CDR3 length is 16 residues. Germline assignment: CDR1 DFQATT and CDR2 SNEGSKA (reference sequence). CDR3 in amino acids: CSARGSGQLKVPEQYF. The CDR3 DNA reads TGCAGTGCTAGAGGCAGCGGACAGCTAAAGGTCCCGGAGCAGTACTTC.

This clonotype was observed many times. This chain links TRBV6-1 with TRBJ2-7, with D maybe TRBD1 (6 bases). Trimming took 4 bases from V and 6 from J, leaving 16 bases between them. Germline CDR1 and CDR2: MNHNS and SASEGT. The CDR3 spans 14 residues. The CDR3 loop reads CASSVQGPPLEQYF. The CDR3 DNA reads TGTGCCAGCAGTGTACAGGGTCCCCCTCTCGAGCAGTACTTC.

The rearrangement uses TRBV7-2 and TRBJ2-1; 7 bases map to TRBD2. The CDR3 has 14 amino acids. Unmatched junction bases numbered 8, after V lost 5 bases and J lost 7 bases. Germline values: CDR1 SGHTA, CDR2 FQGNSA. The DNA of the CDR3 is TGTGCCAGCAGCCATGGGGGGGATGGGAATGAGCAGTTCTTC. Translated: CASSHGGDGNEQFF.

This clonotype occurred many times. The CDR3 DNA reads as TGTGCCAGCATCGAAGGTCAGACCTATAATTCACCCCTCCACTTT. Amino acids: CASIEGQTYNSPLHF. The gene calls are TRBV2 and TRBJ1-6; no firm D call. In germline, CDR1 is SNHLY, CDR2 FYNNEI. Trimming took 7 bases from V and 2 from J, leaving 12 bases between them. The CDR3 runs 15 residues.

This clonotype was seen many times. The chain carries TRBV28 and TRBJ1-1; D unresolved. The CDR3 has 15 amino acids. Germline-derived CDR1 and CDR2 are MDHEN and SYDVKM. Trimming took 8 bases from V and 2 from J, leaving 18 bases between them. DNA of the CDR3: TGTGCCAGCGGCCGTCACAGATTTGCAAACACTGAAGCTTTCTTT. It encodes CASGRHRFANTEAFF.